This T cell receptor (beta chain) originates from a study of blood T cell repertoires in COVID-19. J gave up 2 bases and V 0 bases, and 0 bases lay outside the gene matches. Germline CDR1 KGHSH, CDR2 LQKENI. The CDR3 spans 14 residues. In the authors' workflow: The assay estimated nucleated cells by amplifying reference gene primers. Measured with immunoSEQ multiplex PCR; TCRdb has only the in-frame clones, and not every one. For V, J and clone size, that table is used; D and trimming come from the DNA. The sample gives 230,000 or so clones, roughly nine tenths of which show up once; about 2.6% is in the top ten. Enrollees, about 18 to 90 years old, lived in approximately 25 US areas. Grouping used clinical history reported by participants in a survey and questionnaire. The study counted Cohort 3 donors as recovered given two negative PCRs, clearance, or symptom resolution.

V gene TRBV18 combines with J gene TRBJ1-2; 7 bases match TRBD1. The sample taken for sequencing was PBMCs or T cells enriched from blood (not recorded which). The sequence was obtained from a woman in her twenties or thirties who had recovered from COVID-19. CDR3 residues: CASSPPTGNYGYTF. The CDR3 DNA reads TGTGCCAGCTCACCACCGACAGGGAACTATGGCTACACCTTC.